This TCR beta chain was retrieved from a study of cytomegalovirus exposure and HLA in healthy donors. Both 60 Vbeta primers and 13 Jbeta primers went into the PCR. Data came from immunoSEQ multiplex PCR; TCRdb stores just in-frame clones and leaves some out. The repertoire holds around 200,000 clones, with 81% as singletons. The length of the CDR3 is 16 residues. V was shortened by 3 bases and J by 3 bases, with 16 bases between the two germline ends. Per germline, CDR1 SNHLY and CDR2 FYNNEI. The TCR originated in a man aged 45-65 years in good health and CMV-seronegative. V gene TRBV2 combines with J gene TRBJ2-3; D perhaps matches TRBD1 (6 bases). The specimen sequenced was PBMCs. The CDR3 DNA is TGTGCCAGCAGTGAGGGGGCCACACCTGGGACAGATACGCAGTATTTT. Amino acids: CASSEGATPGTDTQYF.